These 20 T cell receptor beta chains were all obtained from the same sample, sequenced in a study of T-cell reconstitution after alpha-beta-depleted transplantation in children. Unique molecular identifiers were incorporated during preparation of the TCRbeta library. TCRdb recomputed calls from the PCR reads with MiXCR, one row per CDR3 protein. In the table there are over 550,000 distinct CDR3 sequences, more than 9% of which are singletons. Sequencing was performed on PBMCs from the stem cell graft donor, taken from the stem cell graft. These receptors all come from a human donor who donated a stem cell graft to a child with acute myeloid leukemia.

This clonotype was picked up many times. The chain has TRBV20-1 and TRBJ2-5, with 10 bases that match TRBD2. V shed 5 bases, J shed 4 bases, and the junction held 4 bases outside the gene matches. The germline V gene has CDR1 DFQATT and CDR2 SNEGSKA (reference sequence). This CDR3 is built from 13 residues. The CDR3 spells CSAARLAGETQYF. For the CDR3, the DNA is TGCAGTGCTGCCCGACTAGCGGGAGAGACCCAGTACTTC.

The sample holds a few counts of this clonotype. The genes are TRBV7-2 and TRBJ1-5, with 12 positions matching TRBD1. V shed 4 bases, J shed 6 bases, and the junction held 7 bases outside the gene matches. The CDR3 covers 16 residues. Looked up from germline, CDR1 is SGHTA and CDR2 is FQGNSA. The CDR3 coding sequence is TGTGCCAGCAGCTCCCCGGGACAGGGGGCCGGTCAGCCCCAGCATTTT. Translated: CASSSPGQGAGQPQHF.

There are a few counts of this clonotype. This sequence joins TRBV20-1 and TRBJ2-7, with TRBD2 matching over 13 bases. Germline V gene data show CDR1 as DFQATT and CDR2 as SNEGSKA (reference sequence). There are 19 residues in the CDR3. The V and J ends lost 4 bases and 4 bases, in that order; junction bases with no gene match: 19. The CDR3 loop is CSANNLETSGRAGAYEQYF. The CDR3 nucleotides are TGCAGTGCTAATAACCTGGAAACTAGCGGGAGGGCCGGAGCTTACGAGCAGTACTTC.

The genes are TRBV3-1 and TRBJ2-7, with D perhaps matching TRBD2 (6 bases). Germline CDR1 and CDR2: LGHDT and YNNKEL (reference sequence). V was trimmed by 5 bases and J by 2 bases, leaving 10 bases between them. The CDR3 runs 13 residues. CDR3 region: CASSGRGAYEQYF. Written as DNA, the CDR3 is TGTGCCAGCAGCGGGCGGGGTGCCTACGAGCAGTACTTC.

The rearrangement uses TRBV3-1 and TRBJ1-2; TRBD1 might be the D (5 bases). Germline V gene sequence: CDR1 LGHDT, CDR2 YNNKEL (reference sequence). Trimming removed 3 bases at V and 7 bases at J, with 18 bases between. This CDR3 is built from 15 residues. CDR3 nucleotide sequence: TGTGCCAGCAGCCACCCCGGCAGGGTGACCTTTGGCTACACCTTC. It yields the protein CASSHPGRVTFGYTF.

This clonotype was observed many times. This chain joins TRBV11-2 and TRBJ2-2; TRBD2 agrees at 12 bases. The CDR3 length is 16 residues. The junction had 4 bases not matched to a gene; V was cut back by 5 bases and J by 3 bases. CDR1 is SGHAT and CDR2 is FQNNGV in the germline V gene. In DNA form, the CDR3 reads TGTGCCAGCAGCCCCAGGACTAGCGGGGACACCGGGGAGCTGTTTTTT. Its translation: CASSPRTSGDTGELFF.

This clonotype showed up just a few times. The CDR3 DNA sequence: TGTGCCAGCAGCATAGCGGGAGGGCCTTCCTACGAGCAGTACTTC. Translation gives CASSIAGGPSYEQYF. The chain is built from TRBV7-3 and TRBJ2-7, with 11 bases lining up with TRBD2. Germline CDR1 reads SGHTA; CDR2 reads FQGTGA. CDR3 length equals 15 residues. J was trimmed by 1 base and V by 5 bases; bases with no gene match: 4.

The rearrangement links TRBV5-1 to TRBJ2-2; the match to TRBD2 covers 10 bases. The CDR3 spans 15 residues. Germline V lookup: CDR1 SGHRS, CDR2 YFSETQ. Trimming removed 8 bases from V and 6 bases from J; junction bases left unmatched: 10. The CDR3 reads CASTRTSGTAGELFF. The CDR3 coding sequence is TGCGCCAGTACCAGGACTAGCGGCACCGCCGGGGAGCTGTTTTTT.

This clonotype was counted a few times. J is TRBJ2-6 and V is TRBV29-1, with D hard to call. V lost 0 bases to trimming and J lost 3 bases, with 15 bases between them. CDR1 SQVTM and CDR2 ANQGSEA come from the germline V gene. The CDR3 covers 17 residues. The CDR3 region is CSVEDERTRGGANVLTF. CDR3 in DNA: TGCAGCGTTGAAGATGAGAGAACGCGCGGTGGGGCCAACGTCCTGACTTTC.

This clonotype occurred a few times. The chain uses TRBV12-3 or TRBV12-4 and TRBJ2-1, with 9 bases aligning to TRBD2. There are 15 residues in the CDR3. The V and J ends lost 7 bases and 5 bases, in that order; junction bases with no gene match: 9. Written as DNA, the CDR3 is TGTGCCAGCACCCATCCTAGCGGGGTTGACAATGAGCAGTTCTTC. Its protein is CASTHPSGVDNEQFF.

Only a few counts were recorded for this clonotype. The J gene is TRBJ2-3, the V gene TRBV7-3; 9 bases fit TRBD2. V dropped 5 bases and J dropped 2; count of bases not matched to a gene: 5. From germline, CDR1 is SGHTA and CDR2 FQGTGA. The CDR3 has 15 residues. The CDR3 loop reads CASSEGTSPTDTQYF. The CDR3 DNA reads as TGTGCCAGCAGCGAGGGGACTAGCCCCACAGATACGCAGTATTTT. Together with reference TRBV7-3 and TRBJ2-3, the CDR3 gives the full variable domain: GAGVSQTPSNKVTEKGKYVELRCDPISGHTALYWYRQSLGQGPEFLIYFQGTGAADDSGLPNDRFFAVRPEGSVSTLKIQRTERGDSAVYLCASSEGTSPTDTQYFGPGTRLTVL.

At least ten counts were recorded for this clonotype. V usage is TRBV20-1 and J usage is TRBJ2-7; D gene unclear. From germline, CDR1 is DFQATT and CDR2 SNEGSKA (reference sequence). The CDR3 spans 14 residues. Trimming cost V 1 base and J 0 bases, with 10 bases left between them. CDR3 DNA: TGCAGTGCTAGAGGGGCGGTAGGCTCCTACGAGCAGTACTTC. Amino acid sequence: CSARGAVGSYEQYF.

The sample holds many counts of this clonotype. The chain combines TRBV12-3 or TRBV12-4 with TRBJ2-7; D is uncertain. The CDR3 runs to 15 residues. Trimming pared 4 bases from V and 4 bases from J, leaving 17 bases between. For the CDR3, the DNA is TGTGCCAGCAGTTCAGAGCTTATGGTGGGATACGAGCAGTACTTC. Amino acid sequence: CASSSELMVGYEQYF.

V usage is TRBV5-8 and J usage is TRBJ2-3; 8 nucleotides line up with TRBD2. J was trimmed by 0 bases and V by 0 bases; bases with no gene match: 6. This CDR3 is 17 amino acids long. Germline V CDR1 and CDR2: SGHTS, YDEGEE. CDR3 DNA: TGTGCCAGCAGCTTGGGACTAGCGTTCACTAGCACAGATACGCAGTATTTT. Translating it yields CASSLGLAFTSTDTQYF.

This clonotype turned up a few times. V is TRBV6-6 and J is TRBJ2-7, with D possibly TRBD2 on 6 matching bases. The CDR3 has 13 residues. Germline V gene data show CDR1 as MNHNY and CDR2 as SVGAGI (reference sequence). Trimming pared 8 bases from V and 2 bases from J, leaving 13 bases between. CDR3 in amino acids: CASGGSTTYEQYF. CDR3 bases: TGTGCCAGCGGGGGGTCCACCACCTACGAGCAGTACTTC.

This clonotype was counted a few times. The chain links TRBV4-3 to TRBJ1-1; the D is unclear. The V end lost 0 bases, the J end lost 1 base, and 9 bases lay between the germline ends. Germline V gene sequence: CDR1 LGHNA, CDR2 YSLEER. The CDR3 consists of 15 residues. Written as DNA, the CDR3 is TGCGCCAGCAGCCAAGATGGCTCACCGAACACTGAAGCTTTCTTT. Encoded protein: CASSQDGSPNTEAFF.

This clonotype was recorded at least ten times. This chain joins TRBV5-1 and TRBJ2-7; no clear D. The CDR3 loop spans 16 amino acids. V was pared by 4 bases and J by 0 bases, with 17 bases between. Germline CDR1 reads SGHRS; CDR2 reads YFSETQ. CDR3 sequence (DNA): TGCGCCAGCAGCCAAACTGGGTCAGGCCTCTCCTACGAGCAGTACTTC. Protein: CASSQTGSGLSYEQYF.

This clonotype was seen only a few times. The V call is TRBV6-5, the J call TRBJ1-4; no clear D. Trimming removed 4 bases at V and 5 bases at J, with 11 bases between. The V gene's germline CDR1 is MNHEY and CDR2 SVGAGI. The CDR3 loop spans 14 amino acids. The CDR3 region is CASSSPGLNEKLFF. For the CDR3, the DNA is TGTGCCAGCAGTTCTCCAGGACTGAATGAAAAACTGTTTTTT.

This clonotype was seen at least ten times. V usage is TRBV29-1 and J usage is TRBJ2-1; no clear D gene. The CDR3 runs to 12 residues. V was cut by 5 bases and J by 7 bases, with 12 bases left in between. Germline V gene lookup returns CDR1 SQVTM and CDR2 ANQGSEA. As DNA, the CDR3 is TGCAGCGTTCTTGCGCCGGTAAATGAGCAGTTCTTC. Amino acids: CSVLAPVNEQFF.

The table lists this clonotype with many counts. The chain joins TRBV10-3 to TRBJ2-2; D is uncertain. In germline, CDR1 is ENHRY, CDR2 SYGVKD. The CDR3 loop spans 15 amino acids. Trimming shortened V by 0 bases and J by 5 bases, and 10 bases separated the two germline ends. CDR3 region: CAISESSTRTGELFF. CDR3 DNA: TGTGCCATCAGTGAGTCGAGTACACGAACCGGGGAGCTGTTTTTT.